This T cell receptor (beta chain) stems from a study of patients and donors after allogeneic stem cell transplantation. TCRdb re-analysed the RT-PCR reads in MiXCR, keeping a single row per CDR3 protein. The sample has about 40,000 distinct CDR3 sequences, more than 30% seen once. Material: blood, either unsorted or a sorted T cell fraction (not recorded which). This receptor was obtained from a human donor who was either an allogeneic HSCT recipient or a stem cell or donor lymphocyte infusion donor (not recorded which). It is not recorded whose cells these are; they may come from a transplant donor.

The CDR3 protein is CASSPRLAGGDLQETQYF. In DNA, the CDR3 is TGTGCCAGCAGCCCCCGGCTAGCGGGAGGGGACCTCCAAGAGACCCAGTACTTC. This chain links TRBV3-1 with TRBJ2-5; 12 positions agree with TRBD2. Germline CDR1 and CDR2: LGHDT and YNNKEL (reference sequence). Trimming at V came to 4 bases and at J to 1 base, leaving 10 bases not matched to a gene. This CDR3 spans 18 amino acids.